One sample yielded the 13 T cell receptor beta chains listed below, sequenced in a study of PD-1 blockade in classical Hodgkin lymphoma (dated by TCRdb to the early 2020s). The time point label here, explained by the study, means: cycle 2 day 1 (C2D1) of nivolumab. Every trial patient had relapsed after autologous stem cell transplantation, and cohorts A, B and C differed in prior brentuximab vedotin exposure. The library was made by the immunoSEQ multiplex PCR assay. The immuneACCESS repertoire file appears here via TCRdb, limited to in-frame rearrangements. These files lack a portion of the clones; in checked studies, under half of the deficit traces to unresolved V genes, and the cause of the others is not known. The sample table holds 20,000 to 25,000 clones, of which under 90% were seen once. Together, the top ten hold 15% to 20% of the sample. Specimen: peripheral blood mononuclear cells (PBMCs), collected before the second cycle of nivolumab. All receptors derive from a human donor with classical Hodgkin lymphoma.

The chain recombines TRBV6-5 with TRBJ1-5; D gene ambiguous. The CDR3 is 13 amino acids. Germline loops: CDR1 MNHEY, CDR2 SVGAGI. The V end was cut by 0 bases, the J end by 7 bases, with 7 bases between. The DNA for the CDR3 is TGTGCCAGCAGTTACTCTTACGGGCAGCCCCAGCATTTT. Translating it yields CASSYSYGQPQHF.

This clone came up a few times. The chain has TRBV2 and TRBJ2-1; a possible D gene is TRBD1 (6 bases). Germline-derived CDR1 and CDR2 are SNHLY and FYNNEI. This CDR3 has 15 residues. Deletions cut 3 bases from V and 9 bases from J, with 18 bases between. In DNA, the CDR3 is TGTGCCAGCAGTGACCCAGGGGCAGTACCTGGTGAGCAGTTCTTC. Amino acid sequence: CASSDPGAVPGEQFF.

The V call is TRBV7-9, the J call TRBJ1-1, with 8 nucleotides matching TRBD1. From germline, CDR1 is SEHNR and CDR2 FQNEAQ (reference sequence). V shed 5 bases, J shed 0 bases, and the junction held 5 bases outside the gene matches. The CDR3 sequence is 15 residues long. The chain's CDR3 is CASSADRGLNTEAFF. The CDR3 bases are TGTGCCAGCAGCGCCGACAGGGGTCTGAACACTGAAGCTTTCTTT.

This chain uses TRBV10-3 with TRBJ1-2, with a tentative D call TRBD1 (6 bases). CDR1 and CDR2 from the germline V gene are ENHRY and SYGVKD. The germline V and J ends were trimmed by 0 bases and 4 bases, with 9 bases remaining between them. The CDR3 has 14 residues. This chain's CDR3 is CAISESGTLYGYTF. The CDR3 DNA reads as TGTGCCATCAGTGAGTCAGGGACACTCTATGGCTACACCTTC.

The chain uses TRBV12-2 and TRBJ1-1; the table's D call TRBD1 went unverified against the DNA. TRBV12-2 has pseudogene status. The CDR3 is 16 residues long. DNA of the CDR3: TGTGCAAGTCGCTTAATAAAGTCAGGGGTGAACACTGAAGCTTTCTTT. It translates to CASRLIKSGVNTEAFF.

This clone is labeled medium-sized. The J gene is TRBJ1-4, the V gene TRBV25-1, with no clear D. The germline gives CDR1 MGHDK, CDR2 SYGVNS. Trimming left V 5 bases short and J 0 bases short, with 4 bases between. This CDR3 comprises 13 residues. CDR3 protein: CASSRATNEKLFF. The CDR3 DNA follows: TGTGCCAGCAGTAGAGCAACTAATGAAAAACTGTTTTTT.

The chain combines TRBV4-1 with TRBJ2-1; 10 bases match TRBD2. The CDR3 loop spans 17 amino acids. From germline, CDR1 is MGHRA and CDR2 YSYEKL. V was clipped by 0 bases and J by 4 bases; unmatched bases: 6. The CDR3 region is CASSQDPPSGGYNEQFF. The CDR3 nucleotides read TGCGCCAGCAGCCAAGATCCCCCTAGCGGGGGTTACAATGAGCAGTTCTTC.

The chain has TRBV27 and TRBJ2-2, with 9 bases matching TRBD2. The CDR3 is made up of 18 amino acids. Germline CDR1 is MNHEY and CDR2 is SMNVEV (reference sequence). V shed 6 bases, J shed 2 bases, and the junction held 13 bases outside the gene matches. The CDR3 sequence: CASSPRWASGVNTGELFF. The CDR3 DNA follows: TGTGCCAGCAGCCCTAGATGGGCTAGCGGGGTTAACACCGGGGAGCTGTTTTTT.

The J gene is TRBJ2-7, the V gene TRBV2; D is possibly TRBD1 (5 bases). V gave up 8 bases and J gave up 0 bases, with 8 bases separating them. This CDR3 is 12 amino acids long. The V gene's germline CDR1 is SNHLY and CDR2 FYNNEI. The CDR3 sequence: CASQGFSYEQYF. For the CDR3, the DNA is TGTGCCAGCCAGGGATTCTCCTACGAGCAGTACTTC. Full variable domain (remainder filled in from reference TRBV2 and TRBJ2-7): EPEVTQTPSHQVTQMGQEVILRCVPISNHLYFYWYRQILGQKVEFLVSFYNNEISEKSEIFDDQFSVERPDGSNFTLKIRSTKLEDSAMYFCASQGFSYEQYFGPGTRLTVT.

V and J are TRBV30 and TRBJ1-5, with D tentatively TRBD1 (5 bases). V gave up 4 bases and J gave up 2 bases, with 9 bases separating them. The germline gives CDR1 GTSNPN, CDR2 SVGIG (reference sequence). CDR3 size: 13 residues. The CDR3 protein is CAWTGRGNQPQHF. CDR3 sequence (DNA): TGTGCCTGGACAGGCAGGGGCAATCAGCCCCAGCATTTT. The whole variable domain, filled in from reference TRBV30 and TRBJ1-5, reads SQTIHQWPATLVQPVGSPLSLECTVEGTSNPNLYWYRQAAGRGLQLLFYSVGIGQISSEVPQNLSASRPQDRQFILSSKKLLLSDSGFYLCAWTGRGNQPQHFGDGTRLSIL.

The rearrangement uses TRBV10-3 and TRBJ2-1; 13 nucleotides match TRBD2. The trim removed 4 bases at V and 8 bases at J, leaving 8 bases unmatched. The CDR3 extends over 16 amino acids. In germline, CDR1 is ENHRY, CDR2 SYGVKD. CDR3 sequence (DNA): TGTGCCATCAGTGCCTCCGGGACTAGCGGGACTTATGAGCAGTTCTTC. It encodes CAISASGTSGTYEQFF.

The chain recombines TRBV5-1 with TRBJ2-3; TRBD1 matches at 7 bases. The length of the CDR3 is 15 residues. The V gene's germline CDR1 is SGHRS and CDR2 YFSETQ. J lost 7 bases, V lost 0 bases, and 8 bases had no gene match. This CDR3 is CASSLAPGQLYTQYF. CDR3 DNA sequence: TGCGCCAGCAGCTTGGCCCCGGGACAGCTCTATACGCAGTATTTT. The full variable domain, with the rest looked up from reference TRBV5-1 and TRBJ2-3, is KAGVTQTPRYLIKTRGQQVTLSCSPISGHRSVSWYQQTPGQGLQFLFEYFSETQRNKGNFPGRFSGRQFSNSRSEMNVSTLELGDSALYLCASSLAPGQLYTQYFGPGTRLTVL.

This sequence joins TRBV12-5 and TRBJ2-1, with TRBD1 matching over 8 bases. The CDR3 contains 15 residues. The V gene's germline CDR1 is LGHNT and CDR2 FRNRAP. J was trimmed by 15 bases and V by 3 bases; bases with no gene match: 16. The CDR3 here is CASGFGGQGAPRAFF. The CDR3 bases are TGTGCTAGTGGTTTTGGAGGACAGGGCGCGCCACGGGCGTTCTTC.